The clone carrying this T cell receptor (beta chain) was seen only once. Antigen: not known. Time point meaning: pre-sensitization, week 0. The treatment is: therapeutic diphenylcyclopropenone sensitization with weekly scalp DPC. V was clipped by 3 bases and J by 5 bases, with 19 bases between them. The CDR3 runs 16 residues. Germline V CDR1 and CDR2: MDHEN, SYDVKM. This sample was included in a study of human T cells and chemical hapten exposure. A single record per CDR3 protein comes from TCRdb applying MiXCR to the RACE reads. The sample shows 150,000 to 200,000 distinct CDR3 sequences, around 30% of them seen only once. Study-wide findings and caveats: Expanded TCRs grouped into significantly more large CDR3 similarity clusters than controls produced.

This receptor was taken from a young woman with alopecia areata. Some clones in this sample may be carry-over from other donors' samples. The rearrangement joins TRBV28 to TRBJ1-1; possible D gene TRBD1, 5 bases. The sequencing used whole blood, collected in connection with sensitization to the hapten diphenylcyclopropenone (DPC). CDR3 loop: CASSLASGGRRTEAFF. In DNA form, the CDR3 reads TGTGCCAGCAGTTTGGCCAGCGGGGGAAGGAGGACTGAAGCTTTCTTT.